Below are 10 T cell receptor beta chains sequenced from a single sample in a study of T cell repertoires in aging, cancer and after chemotherapy (dated by TCRdb to between 2019 and 2020). This sample was sequenced with an Illumina MiSeq. Rearranged TRB sequences spanning V, D and J segments were amplified in a multiplex touch-down PCR with a mixed TRB-A/B primer pool. In-frame beta chains were kept once TCRdb had trimmed the public reads at Q25 with fastp and called clones with MiXCR. Every entry covers one CDR3 protein and lists the most common genes and DNA from its rows. The sample table lists roughly 5,000 distinct CDR3 sequences, around 20% of them with a count of one. The leading ten clones occupy around 9% of the sample. Instead of sorted cells or RNA, genomic DNA extracted from peripheral blood served as the source for amplifying TCR beta rearrangements. The sample consisted of blood. The receptors originated from a human donor in good health. The donor label of this sample is uncertain.

Many counts were recorded for this clonotype. The chain has TRBV5-1 and TRBJ2-1; no clear D gene. V lost 1 base, J lost 10 bases, and 9 bases lay in between. Germline V gene sequence: CDR1 SGHRS, CDR2 YFSETQ. This CDR3 is built from 12 residues. CDR3 nucleotides: TGCGCCAGCAGCTTGACGCCCCCCGAGCAGTTCTTC. It codes for CASSLTPPEQFF.

Within the sample, this clonotype is medium-sized. V gene TRBV6-1 combines with J gene TRBJ2-3, with TRBD2 matching over 9 bases. The CDR3 covers 16 residues. V lost 3 bases and J lost 0; bases outside the gene matches: 4. Per the germline V gene, CDR1 is MNHNS and CDR2 is SASEGT. The CDR3 sequence: CASSERGGVSTDTQYF. Written as DNA, the CDR3 is TGTGCCAGCAGTGAGCGCGGGGGGGTTAGCACAGATACGCAGTATTTT.

The table lists this clonotype with a few counts. This chain joins TRBV12-3 or TRBV12-4 and TRBJ2-1, with 12 bases identical to TRBD2. CDR3 length equals 15 residues. The V and J ends lost 5 bases and 4 bases, in that order; junction bases with no gene match: 3. In DNA, the CDR3 is TGTGCCAGCAGTCGACTAGCGGGGGCATACAATGAGCAGTTCTTC. Residues: CASSRLAGAYNEQFF.

In its sample, this clonotype is medium-sized. The chain joins TRBV5-5 to TRBJ2-7; D unresolved. This CDR3 has 13 residues. Germline V gives CDR1 SGHKS, CDR2 YYEKEE (reference sequence). Trimming shortened V by 4 bases and J by 1 base, and 9 bases separated the two germline ends. CDR3 sequence reads: CASSLVMSYEQYF. Here the CDR3 DNA reads TGTGCCAGCAGCCTTGTAATGTCCTACGAGCAGTACTTC. The full variable domain, rest sourced from reference TRBV5-5 and TRBJ2-7, is DAGVTQSPTHLIKTRGQQVTLRCSPISGHKSVSWYQQVLGQGPQFIFQYYEKEERGRGNFPDRFSARQFPNYSSELNVNALLLGDSALYLCASSLVMSYEQYFGPGTRLTVT.

This clonotype was counted at least ten times. The chain is built from TRBV30 and TRBJ2-7, with D unresolved. This CDR3 comprises 14 residues. Trimming took off 2 bases at V and 0 bases at J, with 11 bases between the two ends. Looked up from germline, CDR1 is GTSNPN and CDR2 is SVGIG (reference sequence). In nucleotides, the CDR3 is TGTGCCTGGAGTAATCACGCAAGCTCCTACGAGCAGTACTTC. It translates to CAWSNHASSYEQYF.

The gene calls are TRBV10-1 and TRBJ2-3; TRBD1 might be the D (6 bases). The CDR3 runs to 16 residues. V lost 2 bases and J 6 bases, leaving 18 bases between the germline ends. CDR1 and CDR2 (germline): WNHNN, SYGVQD (reference sequence). The CDR3 DNA reads as TGCGCCAGCAGTGAGGATGGCGGAGCGAGGGGGGATACGCAGTATTTT. It specifies CASSEDGGARGDTQYF.

This clonotype qualifies as medium-sized. The chain combines TRBV6-4 with TRBJ2-2; D not certain. The V and J ends lost 4 bases and 4 bases respectively, with 10 bases between them. CDR1 is MRHNA, CDR2 SNTAGT, per germline. This CDR3 is 14 amino acids long. CDR3 residues: CASSVWEGTGELFF. The CDR3 DNA reads as TGTGCCAGCAGTGTTTGGGAAGGCACCGGGGAGCTGTTTTTT.

In its sample, this clonotype is medium-sized. V usage is TRBV29-1 and J usage is TRBJ2-1; TRBD1 agrees at 11 bases. The ends lost 6 bases at V and 7 bases at J; junction bases unmatched: 8. Germline lookup yields CDR1 SQVTM and CDR2 ANQGSEA. The CDR3 contains 14 residues. The CDR3 nucleotides read TGCAGCGTCTCCGGACAGGGGGCACTGAATGAGCAGTTCTTC. This encodes CSVSGQGALNEQFF.

This clonotype counts as medium-sized. The chain links TRBV30 to TRBJ1-6; the D is unclear. Trimming removed 4 bases at V and 13 bases at J, with 11 bases between. The germline CDR1 and CDR2 sequences are GTSNPN and SVGIG (reference sequence). CDR3 length: 11 amino acids. The chain's CDR3 is CAWNRRGPLHF. The DNA for the CDR3 is TGTGCCTGGAACCGCCGCGGGCCCCTCCACTTT.

To note about this clonotype: At one of its ends the junction is not consistent with the germline gene, which may arise from a read error. The genes are TRBV20-1 and TRBJ1-5, with a weak D call TRBD1 (5 bases). CDR3 length equals 14 residues. Germline V gene sequence: CDR1 DFQATT, CDR2 SNEGSKA (reference sequence). CDR3 DNA: TGCAGTGCTAGAGAAAGGCAGGGCAACCAGCCCCAGCATTTT. As protein: CSARERQGNQPQHF.